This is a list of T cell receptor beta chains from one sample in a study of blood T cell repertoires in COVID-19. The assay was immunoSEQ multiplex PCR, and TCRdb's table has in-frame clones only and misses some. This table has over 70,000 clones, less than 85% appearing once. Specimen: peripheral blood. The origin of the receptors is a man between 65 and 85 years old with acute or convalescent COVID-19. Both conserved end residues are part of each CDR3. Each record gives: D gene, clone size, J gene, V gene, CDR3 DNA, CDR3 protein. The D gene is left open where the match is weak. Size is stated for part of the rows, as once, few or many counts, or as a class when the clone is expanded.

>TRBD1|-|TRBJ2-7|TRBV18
TGTGCCAGCTCACCAGACAGGGTACGGTTCGAGCAGTACTTC
CASSPDRVRFEQYF
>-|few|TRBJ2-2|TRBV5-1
TGCGCCAGCAGCCCCGGACTGAACACCGGGGAGCTGTTTTTT
CASSPGLNTGELFF
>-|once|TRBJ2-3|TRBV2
TGTGCCAGCACTGGACTAAGGGCAGATACGCAGTATTTT
CASTGLRADTQYF
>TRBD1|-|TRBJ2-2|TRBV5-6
TGTGCCAGCAGCTTGTACTTGACAGGGGAGTACGCCGGGGAGCTGTTTTTT
CASSLYLTGEYAGELFF
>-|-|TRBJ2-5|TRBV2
TGTGCCAGCAGTGATGGAAGGGGTTCAGAGACCCAGTACTTC
CASSDGRGSETQYF
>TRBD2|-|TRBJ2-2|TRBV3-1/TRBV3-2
TGTGCCAGCAGCCGGGGGGGTACCGGGGAGCTGTTTTTT
CASSRGGTGELFF
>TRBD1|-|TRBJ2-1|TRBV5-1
TGCGCCAGCAGCTCCGGACAGGGCTCCTACAATGAGCAGTTCTTC
CASSSGQGSYNEQFF
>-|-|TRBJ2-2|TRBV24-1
TGTGCCACCAGTGATCGGACAGGGAGGGGCGGGGAGCTGTTTTTT
CATSDRTGRGGELFF
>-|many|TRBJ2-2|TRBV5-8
TGTGCCAGCAGCTTTCCGATAGGGAGTGGGAACACCGGGGAGCTGTTTTTT
CASSFPIGSGNTGELFF
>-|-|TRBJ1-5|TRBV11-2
TGTGCCAGCAGCTTAGGTGGGAGGGATCAGCCCCAGCATTTT
CASSLGGRDQPQHF
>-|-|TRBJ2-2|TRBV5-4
TGTGCCAGCAGCTCCGGACAGACCCTAATCACCGGGGAGCTGTTTTTT
CASSSGQTLITGELFF
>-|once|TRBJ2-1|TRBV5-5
TGTGCCAGCAGCTTGGAGTGGGGCGGTGCCCTTTACAATGAGCAGTTCTTC
CASSLEWGGALYNEQFF
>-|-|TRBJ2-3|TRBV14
TGTGCCAGCAGCCAAGTTACGGGCACAGATACGCAGTATTTT
CASSQVTGTDTQYF
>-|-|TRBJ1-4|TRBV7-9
TGTGCCAGCAGCTTAATCGGGGGAGCAACTAATGAAAAACTGTTTTTT
CASSLIGGATNEKLFF
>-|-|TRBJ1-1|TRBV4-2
TGTGCCAGCAGCCAAGATCGGCTCCAGGGTGAAGCTTTCTTT
CASSQDRLQGEAFF
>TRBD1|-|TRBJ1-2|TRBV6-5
TGTGCCAGCAGTCGGACAGGGGCTTATGGCTACACCTTC
CASSRTGAYGYTF
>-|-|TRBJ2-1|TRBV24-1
TGTGCCACCAGTGAAAACCGGGATGACAATGAGCAGTTCTTC
CATSENRDDNEQFF
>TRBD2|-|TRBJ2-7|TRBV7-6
TGTGCCAGCAGCGGGGGACTAGCACGCTACGAGCAGTACTTC
CASSGGLARYEQYF
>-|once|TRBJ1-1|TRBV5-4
TGTGCCAGCAGCTTGACCGGGCAGGGGATTTTGAACACTGAAGCTTTCTTT
CASSLTGQGILNTEAFF
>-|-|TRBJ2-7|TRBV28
TGTGCCAGCAGTTTTTTGACAGTCCCTTCGATATACGAGCAGTACTTC
CASSFLTVPSIYEQYF
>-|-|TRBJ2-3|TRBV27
TGTGCCAGCAGTGCGCCGACAAGGATGGTTACAGATACGCAGTATTTT
CASSAPTRMVTDTQYF
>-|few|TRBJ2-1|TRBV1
TGCACCAGCAGCCAAGATATGGGACAGGGGGCTCAGTTCTTC
CTSSQDMGQGAQFF
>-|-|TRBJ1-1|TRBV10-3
TGTGCCAGCGAAGAGCCCGGAGTAGCGGAGGCTTTCTTT
CASEEPGVAEAFF
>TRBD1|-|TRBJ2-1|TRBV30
TGTGCCTGGACGGGGGGCGACAGGGGGAACAATGAGCAGTTCTTC
CAWTGGDRGNNEQFF
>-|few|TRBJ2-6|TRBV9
TGTGCCAGCAGCGTAGGCATTGGGCCCGGGGCCAACGTCCTGACTTTC
CASSVGIGPGANVLTF
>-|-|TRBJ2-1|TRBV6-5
TGTGCCAGCAGTCTCATGGGGCTGCAGTTCTTC
CASSLMGLQFF
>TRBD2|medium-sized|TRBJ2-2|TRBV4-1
TGCGCCAGCAGCCAAGGACTAGCGGGAACCGGGGAGCTGTTTTTT
CASSQGLAGTGELFF
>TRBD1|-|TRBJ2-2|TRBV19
TGTGCCAGTAGTTCACAGGGGGCATTCGGGGAGCTGTTTTTT
CASSSQGAFGELFF
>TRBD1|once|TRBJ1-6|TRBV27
TGTGCCAGCAGTTTGACAGGGGGCTGGTCACCCCTCCACTTT
CASSLTGGWSPLHF
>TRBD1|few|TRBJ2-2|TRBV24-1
TGTGCCACCAGTGATGTTGACAGGGGCGCCACCGGGGAGCTGTTTTTT
CATSDVDRGATGELFF
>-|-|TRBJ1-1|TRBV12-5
TGTGCTAGTGGCCCGGGACATTTGAACACTGAAGCTTTCTTT
CASGPGHLNTEAFF
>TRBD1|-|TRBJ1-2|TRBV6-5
TGTGCCAGCCATAGGGGACAGGGGAACTATGGCTACACCTTC
CASHRGQGNYGYTF
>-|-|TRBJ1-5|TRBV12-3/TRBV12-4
TGTGCCAGCAGTGAGAGCGGTTTACAGCCCCAGCATTTT
CASSESGLQPQHF
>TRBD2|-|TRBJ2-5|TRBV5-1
TGCGCCAGCTTAAGCACCCCCGGGACTACGGAGACCCAGTACTTC
CASLSTPGTTETQYF
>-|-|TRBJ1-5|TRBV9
TGTGCCAGCAGCCCGCATGGGGCAGGGGATCAGCCCCAGCATTTT
CASSPHGAGDQPQHF
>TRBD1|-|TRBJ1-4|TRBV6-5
TGTGCCAGCTCGAGTGGGACAGCAGAAAAACTGTTTTTT
CASSSGTAEKLFF
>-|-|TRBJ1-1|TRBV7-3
TGTGCCAGCAGCCCACAGGGCTCGGGAACTGAAGCTTTCTTT
CASSPQGSGTEAFF
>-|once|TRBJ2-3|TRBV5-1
TGCGCCAGCAGTTCTTGGAGCGGGGATACGCAGTATTTT
CASSSWSGDTQYF
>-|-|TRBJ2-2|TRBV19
TGTGCCAGTAGTGGGGGACAGAACACCGGGGAGCTGTTTTTT
CASSGGQNTGELFF
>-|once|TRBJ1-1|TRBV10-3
TGTGCCATCAGTGAGTCAGCGGAGCCTGAAGCTTTCTTT
CAISESAEPEAFF
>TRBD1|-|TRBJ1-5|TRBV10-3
TGTGCCATCAGTGGGGGACAGGGCAATCAGCCCCAGCATTTT
CAISGGQGNQPQHF
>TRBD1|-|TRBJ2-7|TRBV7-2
TGTGCCAGCAGCTTAGGGCAGGGGGCTCCCTACGAGCAGTACTTC
CASSLGQGAPYEQYF
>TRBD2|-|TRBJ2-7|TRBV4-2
TGTGCCAGCAGCCAACCCGGATTAGCGGGAATCGAGCAGTACTTC
CASSQPGLAGIEQYF
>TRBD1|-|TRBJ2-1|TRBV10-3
TGTGCCATCAGAAACTCTGAGGGACAGGGGAGGTGGAATGAGCAGTTCTTC
CAIRNSEGQGRWNEQFF
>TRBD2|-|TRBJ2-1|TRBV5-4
TGTGCCAGCAGTTCCGGGGGGGGAGCCTACAATGAGCAGTTCTTC
CASSSGGGAYNEQFF
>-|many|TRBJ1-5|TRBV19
TGTGCCAGTAGTATAAGACAGTTTGGTCGGAGCAATCAGCCCCAGCATTTT
CASSIRQFGRSNQPQHF
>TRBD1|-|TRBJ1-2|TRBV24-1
TGTGCCACCAGTGACCCGGGGACAGGCTATGGCTACACCTTC
CATSDPGTGYGYTF
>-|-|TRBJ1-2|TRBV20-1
TGCAGTGCTAGAAGGGGAAATGGCTACACCTTC
CSARRGNGYTF
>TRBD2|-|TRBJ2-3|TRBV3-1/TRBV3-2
TGTGCCAGCAGCCAATTGACTAGCGGGTTATCAGATACGCAGTATTTT
CASSQLTSGLSDTQYF
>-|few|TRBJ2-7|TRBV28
TGTGCCAGCAGTTGGAAGGGAGTCGACGAGCAGTACTTC
CASSWKGVDEQYF